This passage covers 3 T cell receptor beta chains from one sample sequenced in a study of cytomegalovirus exposure and HLA in healthy donors. Vbeta (60) and Jbeta (13) primers were used in the PCR. Generated by immunoSEQ multiplex PCR, the TCRdb table keeps only in-frame clones and is missing some. The data hold fewer than 200,000 clones, with 70% to 90% observed a single time. The sequencing input was PBMCs. The receptor set was obtained from a man younger than 30 in good health and CMV-seropositive.

The J gene is TRBJ1-2, the V gene TRBV6-5; the D is unclear. This CDR3 contains 15 residues. Germline CDR1 MNHEY, CDR2 SVGAGI. V was trimmed by 4 bases and J by 2 bases, leaving 14 bases between them. CDR3 loop: CASSSDGQNNYGYTF. The CDR3 DNA is TGTGCCAGCAGTTCAGATGGGCAGAACAACTATGGCTACACCTTC.

This chain joins TRBV25-1 and TRBJ2-7; 8 positions match TRBD1. The CDR3 is 17 residues long. V lost 6 bases to trimming and J lost 0 bases; unmatched junction nucleotides: 13. Germline lookup yields CDR1 MGHDK and CDR2 SYGVNS. Here the CDR3 reads CASSDKSETGGSYEQYF. The CDR3 coding sequence is TGTGCCAGCAGCGATAAGTCAGAAACAGGGGGCTCCTACGAGCAGTACTTC.

The chain combines TRBV30 with TRBJ2-5; 8 bases are a match to TRBD2. From germline, CDR1 is GTSNPN and CDR2 SVGIG (reference sequence). Germline trimming cut 6 bases from V and 1 base from J; bases unmatched to any gene: 4. This CDR3 spans 13 amino acids. The CDR3 DNA reads as TGTGCCTGTGGCGGGGGGCCCCAAGAGACCCAGTACTTC. As protein: CACGGGPQETQYF.